This T cell receptor (beta chain) derives from a study of T cell responses to AZD1222 COVID-19 vaccine. Profiling relied on immunoSEQ multiplex PCR, and the TCRdb table lists in-frame clones only, not all of them. The sample shows roughly 120,000 clones, around nine tenths of them seen only once. This sample comprised peripheral blood, obtained on day 0 of AZD1222 vaccination. The sequence was obtained from an adult in good health.

CDR3 in amino acids: CASSISGGAYEQYF. The DNA for the CDR3 is TGCGCCAGCAGCATAAGCGGGGGGGCGTACGAGCAGTACTTC. This chain connects TRBV5-1 to TRBJ2-7; 10 bases agree with TRBD2. CDR1 is SGHRS, CDR2 YFSETQ, per germline. V shed 4 bases, J shed 4 bases, and the junction held 5 bases outside the gene matches. The CDR3 runs to 14 residues.